This passage covers 19 T cell receptor beta chains from one sample sequenced in a study of blood T cell repertoires in COVID-19. The table came from immunoSEQ multiplex PCR; TCRdb's copy has only in-frame clones and leaves some out. The sample has about 140,000 clones, approximately 80% seen once. Sequences were obtained from PBMCs or T cells enriched from blood (not recorded which). Source of these receptors: a woman aged 18-30 years who had been exposed to COVID-19.

The rearrangement joins TRBV5-1 to TRBJ2-3; 10 bases are shared with TRBD1. Germline CDR1 SGHRS, CDR2 YFSETQ. The CDR3 has 14 amino acids. The trim removed 4 bases at V and 4 bases at J, leaving 3 bases unmatched. The CDR3, as DNA: TGCGCCAGCAGCCGACAGGGGGCCTCAGATACGCAGTATTTT. Amino acids: CASSRQGASDTQYF.

The chain is built from TRBV18 and TRBJ2-5; a possible D gene is TRBD1 (6 bases). V shed 10 bases and J shed 3 bases, with 15 bases lying between them. Looked up from germline, CDR1 is KGHSH and CDR2 is LQKENI. This CDR3 is built from 13 residues. CDR3 DNA sequence: TGTGCCACCTCGCCGGGACACAAAGAGACCCAGTACTTC. Translated: CATSPGHKETQYF. Together with reference TRBV18 and TRBJ2-5, the CDR3 gives the full variable domain: NAGVMQNPRHLVRRRGQEARLRCSPMKGHSHVYWYRQLPEEGLKFMVYLQKENIIDESGMPKERFSAEFPKEGPSILRIQQVVRGDSAAYFCATSPGHKETQYFGPGTRLLVL.

In DNA, the CDR3 is TGCGCCAGCAGCCAGTACAGTGGCACTGAAGCTTTCTTT. Translating it yields CASSQYSGTEAFF. V gene TRBV4-3 combines with J gene TRBJ1-1; the D is unclear. The germline V gene encodes CDR1 LGHNA and CDR2 YSLEER. This CDR3 comprises 13 residues. With 3 bases removed from V and 4 bases from J, the gap between germline ends came to 9 bases.

This chain connects TRBV29-1 to TRBJ1-1; D gene ambiguous. With 6 bases removed from V and 2 bases from J, the gap between germline ends came to 16 bases. The germline V gene has CDR1 SQVTM and CDR2 ANQGSEA. The CDR3 runs to 14 residues. The CDR3 loop is CSVATTTANTEAFF. The CDR3 coding sequence is TGCAGCGTCGCAACCACCACAGCAAACACTGAAGCTTTCTTT.

This clone appeared once. The chain uses TRBV5-1 and TRBJ2-7; TRBD1 aligns across 8 bases. Germline assignment: CDR1 SGHRS and CDR2 YFSETQ. CDR3 size: 14 residues. V dropped 4 bases and J dropped 3; count of bases not matched to a gene: 6. The CDR3 bases are TGCGCCAGCAGCACCGGACAGGGAGACTACGAGCAGTACTTC. It specifies CASSTGQGDYEQYF. The full variable domain, rest sourced from reference TRBV5-1 and TRBJ2-7, is KAGVTQTPRYLIKTRGQQVTLSCSPISGHRSVSWYQQTPGQGLQFLFEYFSETQRNKGNFPGRFSGRQFSNSRSEMNVSTLELGDSALYLCASSTGQGDYEQYFGPGTRLTVT.

V gene TRBV27 combines with J gene TRBJ1-2; TRBD1 aligns across 8 bases. V gave up 3 bases and J gave up 4 bases; unmatched junction bases: 1. The CDR3 extends over 13 amino acids. Per germline, CDR1 MNHEY and CDR2 SMNVEV (reference sequence). CDR3 protein: CASSFTGGYGYTF. DNA for the CDR3: TGTGCCAGCAGTTTTACAGGGGGCTATGGCTACACCTTC.

The chain combines TRBV7-9 with TRBJ1-2; unclear D gene. The V and J ends lost 2 bases and 4 bases respectively, with 8 bases between them. The CDR3 consists of 13 residues. CDR1 is SEHNR, CDR2 FQNEAQ, per germline (reference sequence). CDR3 DNA: TGTGCCAGCAGCTTATCTGGGCCCTATGGCTACACCTTC. Amino acid sequence: CASSLSGPYGYTF.

The chain recombines TRBV3-1 (or the pseudogene TRBV3-2) with TRBJ1-1; D unresolved. The CDR3 extends over 14 amino acids. Trimming removed 2 bases at V and 0 bases at J, with 7 bases between. Germline CDR1 reads LGHDT; CDR2 reads YNNKEL (reference sequence). The CDR3 reads CASSQNSLNTEAFF. Written as DNA, the CDR3 is TGTGCCAGCAGCCAAAACTCCCTGAACACTGAAGCTTTCTTT.

This chain connects TRBV4-1 to TRBJ2-1, with 7 bases aligning to TRBD2. The CDR3 has 14 amino acids. V lost 4 bases and J lost 8; bases outside the gene matches: 8. Germline V gene data show CDR1 as MGHRA and CDR2 as YSYEKL. CDR3 amino acids: CASSPDGLGDEQFF. In nucleotides, the CDR3 is TGCGCCAGCAGCCCAGACGGACTAGGGGATGAGCAGTTCTTC.

This clone was counted between two and nine times. This sequence joins TRBV24-1 and TRBJ2-7, with TRBD1 identical over 9 bases. Germline-derived CDR1 and CDR2 are KGHDR and SFDVKD. This CDR3 is 15 amino acids long. V was pared by 9 bases and J by 7 bases, with 15 bases of the junction left unmatched. This chain's CDR3 is CATPPYRTGDREQYF. CDR3 DNA: TGTGCCACCCCGCCTTACAGGACAGGGGATAGGGAGCAGTACTTC.

The chain uses TRBV6-2 or TRBV6-3 and TRBJ2-7; TRBD2 matches at 11 bases. CDR3 length: 18 residues. The J segment lost 2 bases and the V segment lost 0 bases, leaving 9 bases of the junction unmatched. In germline, CDR1 is MNHEY, CDR2 SVGEGT. CDR3 sequence reads: CASSYSSGRAGIPYEQYF. CDR3 coding DNA: TGTGCCAGCAGTTACTCTAGCGGGAGGGCCGGCATTCCCTACGAGCAGTACTTC.

The chain joins TRBV5-6 to TRBJ1-4; 7 positions match TRBD1. With V trimmed by 1 base and J by 8 bases, 11 bases remained unmatched. The CDR3 consists of 16 residues. Germline V CDR1 and CDR2: SGHDT, YYEEEE. This CDR3 is CASSLWVQGDREKLFF. The CDR3 DNA sequence: TGTGCCAGCAGCTTGTGGGTCCAGGGGGATCGGGAAAAACTGTTTTTT. The full variable domain, in which reference TRBV5-6 and TRBJ1-4 provide the parts outside the CDR3, is DAGVTQSPTHLIKTRGQQVTLRCSPKSGHDTVSWYQQALGQGPQFIFQYYEEEERQRGNFPDRFSGHQFPNYSSELNVNALLLGDSALYLCASSLWVQGDREKLFFGSGTQLSVL.

V usage is TRBV29-1 and J usage is TRBJ1-4, with a possible D match to TRBD1 (5 bases). With 5 bases removed from V and 7 bases from J, the gap between germline ends came to 11 bases. This CDR3 spans 12 amino acids. The germline CDR1 and CDR2 sequences are SQVTM and ANQGSEA. The CDR3 coding sequence is TGCAGCGTTTGGGGCTTAGGTGAAAAACTGTTTTTT. This gives the protein CSVWGLGEKLFF.

The chain links TRBV7-2 to TRBJ2-7, with D perhaps matching TRBD1 (6 bases). With 3 bases removed from V and 3 bases from J, the gap between germline ends came to 12 bases. Germline V lookup: CDR1 SGHTA, CDR2 FQGNSA. The CDR3 contains 14 residues. The CDR3, as DNA: TGTGCCAGCAGCTTGAAGGGGGTGCGCTACGAGCAGTACTTC. Translated, it gives CASSLKGVRYEQYF.

The CDR3 sequence is CASSWGLAYEQYF. For the CDR3, the DNA is TGTGCCAGTAGCTGGGGACTTGCGTACGAGCAGTACTTC. V and J are TRBV19 and TRBJ2-7; TRBD2 is a possible D gene (6 bases). CDR1 and CDR2 (germline): LNHDA, SQIVND (reference sequence). The CDR3 has 13 amino acids. Trimming removed 6 bases from V and 4 bases from J, with 13 bases in between.

This chain connects TRBV7-3 to TRBJ2-3; tentatively, D is TRBD2 (5 bases). Germline loops: CDR1 SGHTA, CDR2 FQGTGA. This CDR3 has 16 amino acids. V shed 1 base and J shed 5 bases, with 16 bases lying between them. Written as DNA, the CDR3 is TGTGCCAGCAGCTTAAAGGCGGGCCGCCTTGGAGATACGCAGTATTTT. Translating it yields CASSLKAGRLGDTQYF.

V is TRBV27 and J is TRBJ2-2; 8 bases are a match to TRBD1. CDR1 is MNHEY and CDR2 is SMNVEV in the germline V gene (reference sequence). CDR3 length: 16 residues. V dropped 0 bases and J dropped 6; count of bases not matched to a gene: 6. This chain's CDR3 is CASSLSDRGVAGELFF. The CDR3, as DNA: TGTGCCAGCAGTTTATCCGACAGGGGTGTGGCCGGGGAGCTGTTTTTT.

The rearrangement uses TRBV11-2 and TRBJ1-2; a weak D match, TRBD1 (5 bases). V lost 2 bases, J lost 8 bases, and 12 bases lay in between. The V gene's germline CDR1 is SGHAT and CDR2 FQNNGV. The CDR3 loop spans 13 amino acids. The CDR3 DNA reads TGTGCCAGCAGCTTAAGCAGGGAAGGCGGCTACACCTTC. This encodes CASSLSREGGYTF.

CDR3: CASSLGQGAVRGYTF. In nucleotides, the CDR3 is TGCGCCAGCAGCTTGGGACAGGGGGCTGTTCGCGGCTACACCTTC. The chain combines TRBV5-1 with TRBJ1-2; 10 bases are a match to TRBD1. CDR3 length: 15 residues. In germline, CDR1 is SGHRS, CDR2 YFSETQ. V trimming: 0 bases; J trimming: 8 bases; junction bases outside the gene matches: 7.